The clone carrying this TCR beta chain has a handful of counts. As originally analysed: Estimates of nucleated cell counts were drawn from the amplification of reference gene primers. Produced via immunoSEQ multiplex PCR; TCRdb's table is partial and in-frame only. V and J calls and clone size are copied from that table; D and trimming were computed from the DNA. The profile shows under 250,000 clones, 81% of them singletons. These data come from a study of blood T cell repertoires in COVID-19. Study overall: Samples of COVID-19 (acute and convalescent) were obtained from the United States, Italy and Spain. PBMCs, B-cell-depleted T cells, or T cells were the source of the cDNA or gDNA that made up the material.

Per germline, CDR1 MDHEN and CDR2 SYDVKM. The CDR3 spans 11 residues. Trimming pared 11 bases from V and 4 bases from J, leaving 9 bases between. The sequenced sample was peripheral blood. The chain employs TRBV28 and TRBJ1-5; D is undetermined. This receptor was taken from an elderly woman with acute or convalescent COVID-19. Written as DNA, the CDR3 is TGTGCCTGTGGGAGAAATCAGCCCCAGCATTTT. Translation: CACGRNQPQHF.